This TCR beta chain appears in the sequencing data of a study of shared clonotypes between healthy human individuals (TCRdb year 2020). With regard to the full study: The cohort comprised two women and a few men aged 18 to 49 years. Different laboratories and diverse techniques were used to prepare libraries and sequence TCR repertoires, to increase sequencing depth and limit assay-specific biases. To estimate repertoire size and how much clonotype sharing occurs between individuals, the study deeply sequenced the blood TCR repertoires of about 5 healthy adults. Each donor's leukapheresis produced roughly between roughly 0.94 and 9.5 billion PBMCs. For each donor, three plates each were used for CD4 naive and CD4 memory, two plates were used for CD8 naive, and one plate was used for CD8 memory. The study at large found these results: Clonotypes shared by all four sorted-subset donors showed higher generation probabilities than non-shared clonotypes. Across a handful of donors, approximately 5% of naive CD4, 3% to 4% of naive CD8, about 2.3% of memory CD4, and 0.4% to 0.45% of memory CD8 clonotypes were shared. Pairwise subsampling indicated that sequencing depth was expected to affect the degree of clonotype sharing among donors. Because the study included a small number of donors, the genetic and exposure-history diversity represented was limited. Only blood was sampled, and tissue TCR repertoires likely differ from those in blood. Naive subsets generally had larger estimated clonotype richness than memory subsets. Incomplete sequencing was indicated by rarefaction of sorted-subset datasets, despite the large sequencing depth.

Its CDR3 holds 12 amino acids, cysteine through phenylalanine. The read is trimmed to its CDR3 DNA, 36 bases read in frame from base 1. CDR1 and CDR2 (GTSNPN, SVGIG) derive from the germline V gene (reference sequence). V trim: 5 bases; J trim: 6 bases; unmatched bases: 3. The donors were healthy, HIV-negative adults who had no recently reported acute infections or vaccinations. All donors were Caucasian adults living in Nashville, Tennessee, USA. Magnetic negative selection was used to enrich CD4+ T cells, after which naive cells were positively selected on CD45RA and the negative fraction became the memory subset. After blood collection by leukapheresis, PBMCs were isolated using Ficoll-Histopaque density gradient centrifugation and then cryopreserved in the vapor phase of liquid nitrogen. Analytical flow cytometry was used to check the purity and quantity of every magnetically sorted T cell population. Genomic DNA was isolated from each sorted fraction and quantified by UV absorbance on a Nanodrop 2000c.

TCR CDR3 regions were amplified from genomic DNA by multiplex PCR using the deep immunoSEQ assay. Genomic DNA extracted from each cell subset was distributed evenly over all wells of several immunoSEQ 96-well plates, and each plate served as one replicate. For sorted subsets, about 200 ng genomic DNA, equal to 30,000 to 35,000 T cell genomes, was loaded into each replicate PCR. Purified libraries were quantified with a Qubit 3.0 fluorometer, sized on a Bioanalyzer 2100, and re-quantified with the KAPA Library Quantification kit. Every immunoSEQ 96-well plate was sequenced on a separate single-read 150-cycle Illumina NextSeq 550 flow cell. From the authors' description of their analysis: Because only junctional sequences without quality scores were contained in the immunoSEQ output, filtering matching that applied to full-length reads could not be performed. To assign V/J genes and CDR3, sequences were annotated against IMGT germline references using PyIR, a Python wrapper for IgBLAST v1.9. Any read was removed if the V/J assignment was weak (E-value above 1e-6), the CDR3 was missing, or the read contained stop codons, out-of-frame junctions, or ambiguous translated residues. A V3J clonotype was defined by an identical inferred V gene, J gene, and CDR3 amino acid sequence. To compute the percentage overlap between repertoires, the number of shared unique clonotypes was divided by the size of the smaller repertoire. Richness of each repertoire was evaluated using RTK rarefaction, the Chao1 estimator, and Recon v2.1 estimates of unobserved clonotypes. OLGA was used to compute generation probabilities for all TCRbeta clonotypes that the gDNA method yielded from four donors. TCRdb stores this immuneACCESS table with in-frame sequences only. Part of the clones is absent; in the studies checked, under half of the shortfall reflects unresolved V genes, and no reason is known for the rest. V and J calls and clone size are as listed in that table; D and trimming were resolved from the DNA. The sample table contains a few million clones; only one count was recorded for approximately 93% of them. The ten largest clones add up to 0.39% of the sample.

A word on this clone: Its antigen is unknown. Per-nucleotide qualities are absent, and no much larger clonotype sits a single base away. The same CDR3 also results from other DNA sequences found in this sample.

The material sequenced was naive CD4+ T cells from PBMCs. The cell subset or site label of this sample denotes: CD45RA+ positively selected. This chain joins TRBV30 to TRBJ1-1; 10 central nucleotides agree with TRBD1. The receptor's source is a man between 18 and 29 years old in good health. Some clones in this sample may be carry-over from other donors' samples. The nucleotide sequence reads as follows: TGTGCCTGGGGACAGGGGGGGCCTGAAGCTTTCTTT. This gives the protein CAWGQGGPEAFF.